This is a list of T cell receptor beta chains from one sample in a study of neurological immune-mediated disorders. TCRdb re-analysed the 5' RACE reads in MiXCR, keeping a single row per CDR3 protein. The sample lists about 66,000 distinct CDR3 sequences, 4.5% to 5.5% occurring once. Sequencing used PBMCs. All receptors derive from a man aged 25-40 years with multiple sclerosis. The CDR3 runs from the conserved cysteine through the conserved F or W. Each record gives: CDR3 protein, CDR3 DNA, J gene, D gene, V gene, clone size. D genes are given only for firm matches. Clone size appears in some rows only: once, few, many, or a class for an expanded clone.

cdr3_aa: CSAREPTWTSADNEQFF
cdr3_nt: TGCAGTGCTAGAGAGCCCACTTGGACTAGCGCCGACAATGAGCAGTTCTTC
j_call: TRBJ2-1
d_call: TRBD2
v_call: TRBV20-1
clone_size: many

cdr3_aa: CSASGGTGSYEQYF
cdr3_nt: TGCAGTGCGAGTGGGGGGACAGGGTCCTACGAGCAGTACTTC
j_call: TRBJ2-7
d_call: TRBD1
v_call: TRBV20-1
clone_size: many

cdr3_aa: CASSLTVGDQPQHF
cdr3_nt: TGCGCCAGCAGCCTAACTGTGGGGGATCAGCCCCAGCATTTT
j_call: TRBJ1-5
d_call: -
v_call: TRBV5-1
clone_size: many

cdr3_aa: CASSVVSASTDTQYF
cdr3_nt: TGTGCCAGCAGCGTAGTTAGCGCGAGCACAGATACGCAGTATTTT
j_call: TRBJ2-3
d_call: -
v_call: TRBV9
clone_size: few

cdr3_aa: CASSFGNRGNQPQNF
cdr3_nt: TGTGCCAGCAGCTTTGGGAACAGGGGCAATCAGCCCCAGAATTTT
j_call: TRBJ1-5
d_call: TRBD1
v_call: TRBV7-8
clone_size: -

cdr3_aa: CASSSGQGNTGELFF
cdr3_nt: TGTGCCAGCAGCTCCGGACAGGGGAACACCGGGGAGCTGTTTTTT
j_call: TRBJ2-2
d_call: TRBD1
v_call: TRBV11-3
clone_size: many

cdr3_aa: CSVLLQGRKFNYGYTF
cdr3_nt: TGCAGCGTATTATTACAGGGGCGGAAATTTAACTATGGCTACACCTTC
j_call: TRBJ1-2
d_call: TRBD1
v_call: TRBV29-1
clone_size: -

cdr3_aa: CATSGGGAGQETQYF
cdr3_nt: TGCGCCACGTCCGGCGGGGGCGCGGGGCAAGAGACCCAGTACTTC
j_call: TRBJ2-5
d_call: -
v_call: TRBV4-1
clone_size: many

cdr3_aa: CSARVPRKGGVVGYTF
cdr3_nt: TGCAGTGCTAGAGTCCCCCGAAAGGGCGGAGTGGTCGGCTACACCTTC
j_call: TRBJ1-2
d_call: -
v_call: TRBV20-1
clone_size: -

cdr3_aa: CASRTESNQPQHF
cdr3_nt: TGTGCCAGCAGGACAGAGTCCAATCAGCCCCAGCATTTT
j_call: TRBJ1-5
d_call: -
v_call: TRBV2
clone_size: many

cdr3_aa: CSASQFSRAEAFF
cdr3_nt: TGCAGTGCTAGTCAATTTTCGAGGGCTGAAGCTTTCTTT
j_call: TRBJ1-1
d_call: -
v_call: TRBV20-1
clone_size: few

cdr3_aa: CASSYQAGSTEAFF
cdr3_nt: TGTGCCAGCAGTTACCAGGCAGGATCCACTGAAGCTTTCTTT
j_call: TRBJ1-1
d_call: -
v_call: TRBV6-5
clone_size: few

cdr3_aa: CASSLASTYGYTF
cdr3_nt: TGTGCCAGCAGCTTAGCCAGCACCTATGGCTACACCTTC
j_call: TRBJ1-2
d_call: -
v_call: TRBV11-2
clone_size: many

cdr3_aa: CSARDAGFNTEAFF
cdr3_nt: TGCAGTGCTAGAGATGCTGGGTTCAACACTGAAGCTTTCTTT
j_call: TRBJ1-1
d_call: -
v_call: TRBV20-1
clone_size: many